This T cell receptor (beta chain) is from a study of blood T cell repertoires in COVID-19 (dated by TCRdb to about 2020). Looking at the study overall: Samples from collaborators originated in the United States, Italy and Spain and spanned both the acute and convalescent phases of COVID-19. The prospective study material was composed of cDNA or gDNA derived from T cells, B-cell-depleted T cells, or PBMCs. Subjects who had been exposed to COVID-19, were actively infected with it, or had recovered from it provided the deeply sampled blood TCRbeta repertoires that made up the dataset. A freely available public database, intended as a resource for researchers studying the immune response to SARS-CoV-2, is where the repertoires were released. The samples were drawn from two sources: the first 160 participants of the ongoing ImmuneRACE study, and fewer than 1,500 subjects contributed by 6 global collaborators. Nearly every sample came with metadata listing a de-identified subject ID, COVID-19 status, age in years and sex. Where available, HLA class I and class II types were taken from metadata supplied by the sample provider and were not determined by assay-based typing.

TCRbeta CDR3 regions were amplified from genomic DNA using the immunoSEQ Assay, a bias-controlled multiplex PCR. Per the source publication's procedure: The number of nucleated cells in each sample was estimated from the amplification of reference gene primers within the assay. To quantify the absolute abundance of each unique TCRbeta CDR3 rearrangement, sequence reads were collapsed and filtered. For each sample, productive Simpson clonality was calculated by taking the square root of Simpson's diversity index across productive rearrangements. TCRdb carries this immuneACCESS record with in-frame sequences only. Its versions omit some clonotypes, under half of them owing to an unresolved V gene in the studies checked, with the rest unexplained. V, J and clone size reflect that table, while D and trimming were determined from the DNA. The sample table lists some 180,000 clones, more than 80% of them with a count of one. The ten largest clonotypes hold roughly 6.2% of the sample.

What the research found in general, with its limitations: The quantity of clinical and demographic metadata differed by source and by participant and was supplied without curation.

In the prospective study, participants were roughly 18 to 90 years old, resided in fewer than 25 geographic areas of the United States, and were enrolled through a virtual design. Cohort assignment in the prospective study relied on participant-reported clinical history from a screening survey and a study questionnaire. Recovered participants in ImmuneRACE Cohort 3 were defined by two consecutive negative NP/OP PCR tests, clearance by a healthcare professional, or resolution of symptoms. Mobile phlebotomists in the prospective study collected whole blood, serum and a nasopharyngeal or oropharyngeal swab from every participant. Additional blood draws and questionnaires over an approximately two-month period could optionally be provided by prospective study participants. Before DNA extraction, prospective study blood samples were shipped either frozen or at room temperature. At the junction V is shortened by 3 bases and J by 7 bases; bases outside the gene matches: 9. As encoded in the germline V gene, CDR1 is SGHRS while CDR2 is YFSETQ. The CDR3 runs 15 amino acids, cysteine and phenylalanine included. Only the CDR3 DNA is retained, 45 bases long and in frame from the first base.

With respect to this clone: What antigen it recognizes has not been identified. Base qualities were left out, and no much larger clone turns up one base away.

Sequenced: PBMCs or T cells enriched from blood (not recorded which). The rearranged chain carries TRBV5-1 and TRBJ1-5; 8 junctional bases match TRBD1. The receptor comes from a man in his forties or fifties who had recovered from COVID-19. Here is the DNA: TGCGCCAGCAGCTCGGGACAGGTCGCGGGACAGCCCCAGCATTTT. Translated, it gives CASSSGQVAGQPQHF.